The 22 T cell receptor beta chains given below trace back to one sample, sequenced in a study of shared clonotypes between healthy human individuals. The method was immunoSEQ multiplex PCR; TCRdb's version includes in-frame clones alone and lacks a portion of them. The repertoire consists of about 2.1 million clones, with just over 90% occurring once and the leading ten covering over 1.5%. In the naive CD8 group, cells lacked CD45RO and were positively selected for CCR7, so terminally differentiated effector memory CD45RA+ cells were left out. Sequences were obtained from naive CD8+ T cells from PBMCs. The receptors originated from a man between 18 and 35 years old in good health. Some clones in this sample may be carry-over from other donors' samples.

The gene calls are TRBV11-2 and TRBJ2-5; TRBD1 or TRBD2 may be the D gene (5 bases each). The DNA matches TRBJ2-7 better at its end, which makes the J call doubtful. Germline assignment: CDR1 SGHAT and CDR2 FQNNGV. This CDR3 spans 14 amino acids. The CDR3 region has the DNA TGTGCCAGCAGCCGGCACGAGGGACGGTACGAGCAGTACTTC. This sequence encodes CASSRHEGRYEQYF.

This chain joins TRBV27 and TRBJ1-5; a possible D gene is TRBD1 (5 bases). Germline loops: CDR1 MNHEY, CDR2 SMNVEV (reference sequence). The CDR3 covers 16 residues. V lost 4 bases and J lost 0, with 13 bases in between. The DNA for the CDR3 is TGTGCCAGCAGTTACCAGGGCAGTTATAGCAATCAGCCCCAGCATTTT. Translation gives CASSYQGSYSNQPQHF.

The rearrangement joins TRBV27 to TRBJ2-1; 13 nucleotides match TRBD2. The CDR3 runs 16 residues. The V segment lost 3 bases and the J segment 6 bases; nucleotides outside the gene matches: 5. CDR1 is MNHEY and CDR2 is SMNVEV in the germline V gene (reference sequence). The CDR3 nucleotides read TGTGCCAGCAGTTTCGGGGGACTAGCGGGATTCAATGAGCAGTTCTTC. Translated, it gives CASSFGGLAGFNEQFF.

The rearrangement links TRBV6-9 to TRBJ1-5, with a weak D call TRBD1 (6 bases). V dropped 10 bases and J dropped 7 bases, with 20 bases sitting between them. The CDR3 sequence is 14 residues long. The germline V gene encodes CDR1 MNHGY and CDR2 SVAAGI. CDR3 coding DNA: TGTGCCACTCCGGGGGGGGCCCCCGGGCAGCCCCAGCATTTT. Translation gives CATPGGAPGQPQHF.

The chain joins TRBV13 to TRBJ2-4; TRBD1 or TRBD2 may be the D gene (5 bases each). Trimming took off 4 bases at V and 5 bases at J, with 12 bases between the two ends. The CDR3 has 14 amino acids. CDR1 is PRHDT and CDR2 is FYEKMQ in the germline V gene (reference sequence). CDR3 residues: CASSSTGPQNIQYF. The CDR3 region has the DNA TGTGCCAGCAGCTCGACGGGGCCGCAAAACATTCAGTACTTC.

The chain joins TRBV4-2 to TRBJ2-1; D is unclear. V dropped 0 bases and J dropped 9 bases, with 12 bases sitting between them. The CDR3 is 14 amino acids. Per germline, CDR1 LGHNA and CDR2 YNFKEQ. The CDR3 region has the DNA TGTGCCAGCAGCCAAGACGAGTATACCCGTGAGCAGTTCTTC. It is translated as CASSQDEYTREQFF.

This clone was observed a single time. V gene TRBV4-3 combines with J gene TRBJ1-2, with a weak D call TRBD1 (6 bases). The CDR3 is 14 amino acids. Between the trimmed V and J ends, which lost 1 base and 4 bases, there was a span of 10 bases. From germline, CDR1 is LGHNA and CDR2 YSLEER. The CDR3 loop is CASSQGRGTYGYTF. CDR3 sequence (DNA): TGCGCCAGCAGCCAAGGTAGGGGGACCTATGGCTACACCTTC.

The J gene is TRBJ2-7, the V gene TRBV5-6; no definite D call. V gave up 4 bases and J gave up 3 bases, with 17 bases separating them. CDR1 is SGHDT, CDR2 YYEEEE, per germline. The CDR3 runs 15 residues. CDR3: CASSPPGQASYEQYF. For the CDR3, the DNA is TGTGCCAGCAGCCCCCCCGGCCAGGCCAGCTACGAGCAGTACTTC.

This clone was seen only once. V and J are TRBV7-9 and TRBJ2-7; 12 bases are a match to TRBD2. The CDR3 is made up of 16 amino acids. The trim removed 5 bases at V and 2 bases at J, leaving 7 bases unmatched. In germline, CDR1 is SEHNR, CDR2 FQNEAQ (reference sequence). The CDR3 coding sequence is TGTGCCAGCAGCCCGCGGACTAGCGGGGAGACCTACGAGCAGTACTTC. Translated: CASSPRTSGETYEQYF.

This clone was observed a single time. The chain uses TRBV27 and TRBJ2-1, with 10 positions matching TRBD2. CDR1 and CDR2 (germline): MNHEY, SMNVEV (reference sequence). The CDR3 sequence is 15 residues long. V trimming: 6 bases; J trimming: 6 bases; junction bases outside the gene matches: 8. As DNA, the CDR3 is TGTGCCAGCAGGACAGCGGGAGGGCCCTCCAATGAGCAGTTCTTC. It yields the protein CASRTAGGPSNEQFF.

The J gene is TRBJ2-5, the V gene TRBV19; 8 positions match TRBD2. The CDR3 extends over 14 amino acids. Germline CDR1 reads LNHDA; CDR2 reads SQIVND (reference sequence). J gave up 0 bases and V 5 bases, and 2 bases lay outside the gene matches. The CDR3 DNA follows: TGTGCCAGTAGTCAGCGGGGGTACCAAGAGACCCAGTACTTC. Translation gives CASSQRGYQETQYF.

The chain employs TRBV7-9 and TRBJ2-7; TRBD1 might be the D (5 bases). Deletions cut 4 bases from V and 1 base from J, with 11 bases between. This CDR3 has 14 amino acids. Germline CDR1 SEHNR, CDR2 FQNEAQ (reference sequence). This chain's CDR3 is CASSSQDASYEQYF. In DNA form, the CDR3 reads TGTGCCAGCAGCTCACAGGACGCTTCCTACGAGCAGTACTTC.

The J gene is TRBJ2-3, the V gene TRBV29-1; D could derive from TRBD1 or TRBD2 (5 bases each). Trimming took off 1 base at V and 2 bases at J, with 16 bases between the two ends. The germline V gene encodes CDR1 SQVTM and CDR2 ANQGSEA. CDR3 length equals 16 residues. CDR3 in amino acids: CSVEGRRDPNTDTQYF. The CDR3 bases are TGCAGCGTTGAAGGTCGACGGGACCCCAACACAGATACGCAGTATTTT.

The chain links TRBV27 to TRBJ2-2, with D possibly matching TRBD1 (5 bases). Germline CDR1 is MNHEY and CDR2 is SMNVEV (reference sequence). The CDR3 length is 14 residues. The CDR3 spells CAAGQVGRTGELFF. The CDR3 coding sequence is TGTGCAGCAGGTCAGGTGGGGCGCACCGGGGAGCTGTTTTTT.

The rearrangement links TRBV25-1 to TRBJ2-1; either TRBD1 or TRBD2 may fit D (5 bases each). CDR1 is MGHDK, CDR2 SYGVNS, per germline. The CDR3 loop spans 10 amino acids. The V end was cut by 8 bases, the J end by 6 bases, with 5 bases between. DNA of the CDR3: TGTGCCAGCGGGGGCAATGAGCAGTTCTTC. Translation: CASGGNEQFF. The full variable domain, with the rest looked up from reference TRBV25-1 and TRBJ2-1, is EADIYQTPRYLVIGTGKKITLECSQTMGHDKMYWYQQDPGMELHLIHYSYGVNSTEKGDLSSESTVSRIRTEHFPLTLESARPSHTSQYLCASGGNEQFFGPGTRLTVL.

A remark on this clone: The sample holds other DNA sequences that translate to the same CDR3. The chain has TRBV27 and TRBJ1-1; weak D call: TRBD1 (5 bases). V gave up 0 bases and J gave up 1 base, with 6 bases separating them. The CDR3 runs 14 residues. Germline values: CDR1 MNHEY, CDR2 SMNVEV (reference sequence). The CDR3 DNA reads TGTGCCAGCAGTTTATCTAGGGGGAACACTGAAGCTTTCTTT. Translating it yields CASSLSRGNTEAFF.

This clone was counted only a few times. Other DNA sequences of this sample code for an identical CDR3. The chain joins TRBV7-9 to TRBJ1-5, with 7 bases matching TRBD1. The CDR3 runs to 14 residues. Germline loops: CDR1 SEHNR, CDR2 FQNEAQ (reference sequence). V was pared by 1 base and J by 7 bases, with 4 bases of the junction left unmatched. The CDR3 is CASSLGGGRQPQHF. The CDR3 coding sequence is TGTGCCAGCAGCTTAGGAGGGGGCAGGCAGCCCCAGCATTTT.

The chain couples TRBV27 to TRBJ1-1; 8 bases match TRBD1. Germline V gene data show CDR1 as MNHEY and CDR2 as SMNVEV (reference sequence). The CDR3 extends over 15 amino acids. V shed 2 bases and J 2 bases; nucleotides not matched to a gene: 4. The CDR3 DNA reads TGTGCCAGCAGTTTAACAGGGGGGCAAAACACTGAAGCTTTCTTT. It translates to CASSLTGGQNTEAFF.

The V call is TRBV7-6, the J call TRBJ2-1; 9 bases align to TRBD2. The CDR3 has 15 amino acids. J was trimmed by 5 bases and V by 4 bases; bases with no gene match: 6. The germline V gene encodes CDR1 SGHVS and CDR2 FNYEAQ. CDR3 nucleotide sequence: TGTGCCAGCAGCTCCTCTAGCGGGACTAACAATGAGCAGTTCTTC. Translated: CASSSSSGTNNEQFF. The whole variable domain, remainder taken from reference TRBV7-6 and TRBJ2-1, is GAGVSQSPRYKVTKRGQDVALRCDPISGHVSLYWYRQALGQGPEFLTYFNYEAQQDKSGLPNDRFSAERPEGSISTLTIQRTEQRDSAMYRCASSSSSGTNNEQFFGPGTRLTVL.

The rearrangement joins TRBV16 to TRBJ2-5; no definite D call. V gave up 4 bases and J gave up 2 bases, with 14 bases separating them. The CDR3 consists of 15 residues. Germline loops: CDR1 KGHSY, CDR2 FQNENV. CDR3 DNA: TGTGCCAGCAGCCCAAGGGAAACCCTACAAGAGACCCAGTACTTC. Translation gives CASSPRETLQETQYF.

The V call is TRBV9, the J call TRBJ1-2; 12 nucleotides agree with TRBD1. From germline, CDR1 is SGDLS and CDR2 YYNGEE. The CDR3 contains 18 residues. V gave up 0 bases and J gave up 7 bases; unmatched junction bases: 13. In DNA form, the CDR3 reads TGTGCCAGCAGCGTAGGTGCGGGACAGGGGGCCTTGGGTTTTGGCTACACCTTC. Translation gives CASSVGAGQGALGFGYTF.

About this clone: Mismatch with germline at one junction end may stem from a read error. The chain carries TRBV28 and TRBJ1-4; 9 bases line up with TRBD1. CDR1 is MDHEN and CDR2 is SYDVKM in the germline V gene. This CDR3 spans 14 amino acids. Here the CDR3 DNA reads TGTGCCACCAGTCCCGGGACAGGGAATGAAAAACTGTTTTTT. It yields the protein CATSPGTGNEKLFF. Drawing the rest from reference TRBV28 and TRBJ1-4, the complete variable domain is DVKVTQSSRYLVKRTGEKVFLECVQDMDHENMFWYRQDPGLGLRLIYFSYDVKMKEKGDIPEGYSVSREKKERFSLILESASTNQTSMYLCATSPGTGNEKLFFGSGTQLSVL.